This TCR beta chain emerged from a study of tumor-infiltrating lymphocytes in primary liver carcinoma. Study-wide context: Tumors measured roughly 4.2 to 11 cm and were stage T1-T3 N0M0.

Germline CDR1 is SGHAT and CDR2 is FQDESV (reference sequence). V dropped 2 bases and J dropped 7 bases, with 15 bases sitting between them. The CDR3 consists of 14 residues. In the case of this clonotype: As yet, its antigen is unknown. A read error is likely, as this CDR3 ends without the conserved phenylalanine or tryptophan.

Findings of the study overall: Tumors significantly exceeded blood in top-250-clone fraction (p = 0.039).

Reverse transcription of 450 to 500 ng total RNA with a constant-region primer produced TCR beta cDNA. A slightly modified ARM-PCR protocol with three nested multiplex PCR rounds produced these TCR beta libraries. A C-beta reverse primer and TRBV1-TRBV30 forward primers served in each of the first two PCR rounds, at around 10 cycles apiece. TCRdb redid the calling of the multiplex PCR reads with MiXCR, one entry per CDR3 protein. Found here are about 200,000 distinct CDR3 sequences, 65% of them singletons; the top ten hold around 7.1%. Germline DNA was also extracted, and blood RNA was taken from unsorted whole blood. Prior to the surgical procedure, around 4 milliliters of peripheral blood were collected.

The TCR originated in a woman in her sixties or seventies with primary liver carcinoma and hepatitis B virus infection. This chain links TRBV11-1 with TRBJ2-7; a weak D match, TRBD2 (6 bases). Material for sequencing was peripheral blood. Here the CDR3 reads CASSLHRGAQEQYL. CDR3 sequence (DNA): TGTGCCAGCAGCTTACACCGCGGGGCCCAGGAGCAGTACTTA.